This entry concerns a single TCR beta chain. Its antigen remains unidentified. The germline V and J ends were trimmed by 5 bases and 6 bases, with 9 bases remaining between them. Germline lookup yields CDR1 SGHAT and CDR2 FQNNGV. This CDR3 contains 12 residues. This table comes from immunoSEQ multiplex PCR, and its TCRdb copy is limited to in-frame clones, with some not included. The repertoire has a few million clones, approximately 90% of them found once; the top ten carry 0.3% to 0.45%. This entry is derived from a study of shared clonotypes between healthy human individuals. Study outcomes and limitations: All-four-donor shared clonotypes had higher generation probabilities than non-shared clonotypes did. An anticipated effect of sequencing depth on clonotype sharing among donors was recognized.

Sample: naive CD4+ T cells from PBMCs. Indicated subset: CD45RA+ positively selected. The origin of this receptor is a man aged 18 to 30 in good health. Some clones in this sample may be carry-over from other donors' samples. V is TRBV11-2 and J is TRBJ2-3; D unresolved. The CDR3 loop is CASSLRSDTQYF. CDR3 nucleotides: TGTGCCAGCAGCCTTAGATCTGATACGCAGTATTTT.